These T cell receptor beta chains were read from a single sample in a study of cytomegalovirus exposure and HLA in healthy donors. Data came from immunoSEQ multiplex PCR; TCRdb stores just in-frame clones and leaves some out. The sample contains fewer than 150,000 clones, over 70% of which appear only once. The sample was PBMCs. These receptors originate from a man between 25 and 39 years old in good health and CMV-seronegative. CDR3s include the opening cysteine and the closing phenylalanine or tryptophan. A D gene is named only where the DNA matches it firmly. Expanded clones are given a class, and other clones once, few, many or no size at all.

d_gene	j_gene	v_gene	abundance	CDR3nt	CDR3aa
TRBD1	TRBJ1-5	TRBV7-2	few	TGTGCCAGCAGCTCCGGGACAGTCAATCAGCCCCAGCATTTT	CASSSGTVNQPQHF
NA	TRBJ2-7	TRBV5-6	few	TGTGCCAGCAGCTTGCTAGCGTCCACGGACTCCTACGAGCAGTACTTC	CASSLLASTDSYEQYF
NA	TRBJ1-2	TRBV19	once	TGTGCCGCCTACAGGCAGGGACTGGGCTATGGCTACACCTTC	CAAYRQGLGYGYTF
TRBD2	TRBJ2-3	TRBV9	NA	TGTGCCAGCAATTCATTTCCGGGACTAGAGGATACGCAGTATTTT	CASNSFPGLEDTQYF
TRBD2	TRBJ2-7	TRBV11-2	NA	TGTGCCAGCTTGAGCGGGGCGATAAATGAGCAGTACTTC	CASLSGAINEQYF
NA	TRBJ1-1	TRBV5-1	NA	TGCGCCAGCAGTCCGGACTCCATGAACACTGAAGCTTTCTTT	CASSPDSMNTEAFF
TRBD2	TRBJ2-3	TRBV6-6	NA	TGTGCCACCGCCTTGAGCGGGGGTGCGCAGTATTTT	CATALSGGAQYF
TRBD2	TRBJ2-5	TRBV30	NA	TGTGCCTGGACCCTGGGACTAGCGGGGGCCCGAATAGCCGAGACCCAGTACTTC	CAWTLGLAGARIAETQYF
NA	TRBJ2-5	TRBV7-6	NA	TGTGCCAGCAGCTTATCAGGTCGCTCCCTTCAAGAGACCCAGTACTTC	CASSLSGRSLQETQYF
TRBD1	TRBJ1-4	TRBV6-5	few	TGTGCCAGCAGAAGGACAGGGACGTACGAAAAACTGTTTTTT	CASRRTGTYEKLFF
TRBD2	TRBJ2-5	TRBV28	NA	TGTGCCAGCAGTTTCGACTGGACTAGGATAGGGACCCAGTACTTC	CASSFDWTRIGTQYF
TRBD1	TRBJ2-5	TRBV13	once	TGTGCCAGCAGCTACGGACAGGGGGCGTTTGAGCAGTACTTC	CASSYGQGAFEQYF
TRBD1	TRBJ2-5	TRBV5-6	NA	TGTGCCAGCATGTACAGGGGGCGCGGAGAGACCCAGTACTTC	CASMYRGRGETQYF
TRBD2	TRBJ2-1	TRBV7-9	NA	TGTGCCAGCAGCTTAGTGGGACTAGCCAACAATGAGCAGTTCTTC	CASSLVGLANNEQFF
TRBD1	TRBJ1-2	TRBV5-1	NA	TGCGCCAGCAGCTTGGACGGGACAGAGGGATTCTGGACAACCTACACCTTC	CASSLDGTEGFWTTYTF
NA	TRBJ2-5	TRBV18	few	TGTGCCAGCTCATCAGGAGAGACCCAGTACTTC	CASSSGETQYF
TRBD1	TRBJ1-5	TRBV10-1	once	TGCGCCAACCTCGGGACAGTTTATAGCAATCAGCCCCAGCATTTT	CANLGTVYSNQPQHF
NA	TRBJ1-5	TRBV19	few	TGTGCCAGTAGATCCACGGGAGATCAGCCCCAGCATTTT	CASRSTGDQPQHF
TRBD1	TRBJ1-2	TRBV13	once	TGTGCCAGCAGCTCGGACAGGATCTATGGCTACACCTTC	CASSSDRIYGYTF
TRBD1	TRBJ1-1	TRBV28	NA	TGTGCCAGCAGTTGGGGGCCCCCGGGACAGGGTTTTGGGGCTTTCTTT	CASSWGPPGQGFGAFF
TRBD1	TRBJ2-7	TRBV27	once	TGTGCCCGAACCTGCCGGGACAGGGATTTCTACGAGCAGTACTTC	CARTCRDRDFYEQYF
NA	TRBJ2-5	TRBV6-1	once	TGTGCCAGCAGTGAATCGTTTGGGGGGTATATGAACTTC	CASSESFGGYMNF
TRBD1	TRBJ1-2	TRBV10-3	NA	TGTGCCACCCGACAGGGGGACAACTATGGCTACACCTTC	CATRQGDNYGYTF
NA	TRBJ1-1	TRBV28	few	TGTGCCAGCAGTTTATCACAGCTCAACGAAGCTTTCTTT	CASSLSQLNEAFF
NA	TRBJ2-3	TRBV6-5	NA	TGTGCCAGCAGCCCCCTTTTAACAGATACGCAGTATTTT	CASSPLLTDTQYF
NA	TRBJ1-5	TRBV18	once	TGTGCCAGCTCACAGGGAGGCAATCAGCCCCAGCATTTT	CASSQGGNQPQHF
TRBD2	TRBJ2-7	TRBV4-1	NA	TGCGCCAGCAGCCAAGGCACGGTTCCGGGACTAGCGGTTTACGAGCAGTACTTC	CASSQGTVPGLAVYEQYF
NA	TRBJ1-2	TRBV30	NA	TGTGCCTGGAGTGTAAGTGGGCAGGCGCTTACTGTCTATGGCTACACCTTC	CAWSVSGQALTVYGYTF
NA	TRBJ2-5	TRBV9	few	TGTGCCAGCAGCGTAGGTGCCTTCAGGGAAGAGACCCAGTACTTC	CASSVGAFREETQYF
TRBD1	TRBJ2-1	TRBV11-2	NA	TGTGCCAGCAGCTTAGGTCCAGGGGGCAATGAGCAGTTCTTC	CASSLGPGGNEQFF
TRBD1	TRBJ2-5	TRBV7-8	NA	TGTGCCAGCAGCTTAAGGACAGGGTTCCAAGAGACCCAGTACTTC	CASSLRTGFQETQYF
TRBD1	TRBJ1-3	TRBV6-5	NA	TGTGCCAGCAGTTACTTAAGGGACAGGGGAAACACCATATATTTT	CASSYLRDRGNTIYF
TRBD1	TRBJ2-3	TRBV28	NA	TGTGCCAGCAGTTTTCTCCCCGGGACAGGTTACGCAGATACGCAGTATTTT	CASSFLPGTGYADTQYF
NA	TRBJ2-1	TRBV7-9	NA	TGTGCCAGCAGCTTTAACCCGACTAGTTTCTATGAGCAGTTCTTC	CASSFNPTSFYEQFF
NA	TRBJ1-3	TRBV11-2	few	TGTGCCAGCAGCCGACTAGAGAACACCATATATTTT	CASSRLENTIYF
NA	TRBJ1-1	TRBV12-5	few	TGTGCTAGTGGTTTAGATCCACCACAGGGACGGGGCACTGAAGCTTTCTTT	CASGLDPPQGRGTEAFF
NA	TRBJ2-1	TRBV4-2	NA	TGTGCCAGCAGCCAAAGGACAAACTCCTACAATGAGCAGTTCTTC	CASSQRTNSYNEQFF
NA	TRBJ2-3	TRBV7-9	NA	TGTGCCAGCAGTCGTGGTCAGGCCGCAGATACGCAGTATTTT	CASSRGQAADTQYF
NA	TRBJ1-2	TRBV7-9	NA	TGTGCCAGCAGCCCTCGGACAGCGGCTAACTATGGCTACACCTTC	CASSPRTAANYGYTF
NA	TRBJ2-7	TRBV18	NA	TGTGCCAGCTCACCAGGCGACAGGAGCACTATAATATACTCCTACGAGCAGTACTTC	CASSPGDRSTIIYSYEQYF
TRBD1	TRBJ1-1	TRBV19	NA	TGTGCCAGTAGTATGGTCCGCCGGGACAGCAAATTCTTAGGGCACACTGAAGCTTTCTTT	CASSMVRRDSKFLGHTEAFF
TRBD1	TRBJ1-2	TRBV5-6	NA	TGTGCCAGCTCCTCAACAGGGGCGACCGACTATGGCTACACCTTC	CASSSTGATDYGYTF
NA	TRBJ1-2	TRBV5-1	NA	TGCGCCAGCAGCTCCTTGGGGGCCCGCTATGGCTACACCTTC	CASSSLGARYGYTF
NA	TRBJ1-2	TRBV6-4	NA	TGTGCCAGCAGTGACTCGGACAGAGATTTCTATGGCTACACCTTC	CASSDSDRDFYGYTF
NA	TRBJ2-3	TRBV6-5	NA	TGTGCCAGCAGTTACGGCGGAGACTCCTCCGATCCGCAGTATTTT	CASSYGGDSSDPQYF
TRBD2	TRBJ2-1	TRBV4-1	NA	TGCGCCAGCAGCCACGGGACTAGCGGAATCAATGAGCAGTTCTTC	CASSHGTSGINEQFF
TRBD1	TRBJ2-7	TRBV5-1	few	TGCGCCAGCAGCTCCGACAGGGGGGGCGTCGAGCAGTACTTC	CASSSDRGGVEQYF
TRBD1	TRBJ1-6	TRBV5-1	few	TGCGCCAGCAGCTTCCTAAGCCCGGGGACAGGGGATTCACCCCTCCACTTT	CASSFLSPGTGDSPLHF
TRBD1	TRBJ1-1	TRBV7-2	NA	TGTGCCAGCAGCGCAAGCCAGGGGGCCACTGAAGCTTTCTTT	CASSASQGATEAFF
TRBD1	TRBJ1-6	TRBV7-9	NA	TGTGCCAGCAGCTTAAGGGACAGGGGGCCGTATTCACCCCTCCACTTT	CASSLRDRGPYSPLHF
TRBD1	TRBJ2-7	TRBV6-5	NA	TGTGCCAGCAGTTACCTTACTGGACAGGAGTACGAGCAGTACTTC	CASSYLTGQEYEQYF